In this sample, the clone carrying this T cell receptor (beta chain) turned up many times. The source of the sample is a study of response to subunit inactivated influenza vaccine. Germline loops: CDR1 SGHKS, CDR2 YYEKEE (reference sequence). Between the trimmed V and J ends, which lost 4 bases and 4 bases, there was a span of 8 bases. The CDR3 extends over 12 amino acids. Each CDR3 protein is one row after TCRdb ran MiXCR on the RT-PCR reads. The table shows just under 550,000 distinct CDR3 sequences, with 20% to 25% occurring only once. The same specimen was also included in a second study, on T cells expressing NK-cell markers. That publication notes: Scientists made TCR beta cDNA using 5'RACE template switching with UMIs. Each TCR beta repertoire originated in sorted T cells that were CD3+CD56+NKG2C+, CD3+CD56+NKG2C- or CD3+CD56-NKG2C+. The authors sequenced eight donors, of whom seven were HCMV-seropositive and one was seronegative. In a handful of donors, dominant clonotypes made up about 25-60.1% of CD3+CD56-NKG2C+ cells. It is unclear if expanded NKG2C-expressing clones target HCMV antigens.

The specimen comprised CD4+ T cells sorted from PBMCs, sampled approximately 12 days after vaccination. This TCR was sampled from a man in his fifties who received an inactivated influenza vaccine. This chain joins TRBV5-5 and TRBJ1-2; possibly TRBD1 for D (5 bases). The CDR3 nucleotides read TGTGCCAGCAGCCCTGACAGCTATGGCTACACCTTC. Amino acid sequence: CASSPDSYGYTF.